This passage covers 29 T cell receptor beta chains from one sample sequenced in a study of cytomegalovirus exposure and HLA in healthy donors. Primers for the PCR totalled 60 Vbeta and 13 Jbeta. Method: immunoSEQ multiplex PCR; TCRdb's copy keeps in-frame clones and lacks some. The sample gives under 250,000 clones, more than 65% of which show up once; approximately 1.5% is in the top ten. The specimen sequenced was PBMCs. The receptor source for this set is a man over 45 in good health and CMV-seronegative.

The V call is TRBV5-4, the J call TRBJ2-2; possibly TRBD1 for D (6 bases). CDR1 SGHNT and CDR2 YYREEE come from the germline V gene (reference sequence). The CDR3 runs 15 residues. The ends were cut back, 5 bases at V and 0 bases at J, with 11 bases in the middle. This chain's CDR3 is CASRPTGPNTGELFF. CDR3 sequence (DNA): TGTGCCAGCAGACCCACAGGGCCGAACACCGGGGAGCTGTTTTTT.

The CDR3: CASSPDRGWGETQYF. The DNA for the CDR3 is TGTGCCAGCAGCCCCGACAGGGGGTGGGGGGAGACCCAGTACTTC. The chain combines TRBV7-3 with TRBJ2-5; TRBD1 matches at 9 bases. Germline CDR1 reads SGHTA; CDR2 reads FQGTGA. V gave up 5 bases and J gave up 5 bases; unmatched junction bases: 9. This CDR3 has 15 residues.

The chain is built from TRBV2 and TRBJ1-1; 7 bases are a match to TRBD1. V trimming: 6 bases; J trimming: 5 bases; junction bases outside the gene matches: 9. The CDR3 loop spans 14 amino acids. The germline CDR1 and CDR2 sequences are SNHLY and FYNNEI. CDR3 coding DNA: TGTGCCAGCAGGGAGCAGGGGGTAGGGACTGAAGCTTTCTTT. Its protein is CASREQGVGTEAFF.

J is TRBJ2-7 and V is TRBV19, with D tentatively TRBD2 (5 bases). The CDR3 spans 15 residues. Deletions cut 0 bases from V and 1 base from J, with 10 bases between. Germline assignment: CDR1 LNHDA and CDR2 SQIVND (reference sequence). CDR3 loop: CASSIDPGSSYEQYF. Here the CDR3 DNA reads TGTGCCAGTAGTATAGATCCGGGGTCATCCTACGAGCAGTACTTC.

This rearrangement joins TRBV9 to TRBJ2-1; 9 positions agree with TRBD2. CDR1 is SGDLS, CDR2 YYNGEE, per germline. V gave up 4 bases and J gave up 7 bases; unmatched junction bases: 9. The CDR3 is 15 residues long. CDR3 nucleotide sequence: TGTGCCAGCAGCAATAGCGGGAGAACGTTGAATGAGCAGTTCTTC. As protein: CASSNSGRTLNEQFF. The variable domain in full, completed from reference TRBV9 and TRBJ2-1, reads DSGVTQTPKHLITATGQRVTLRCSPRSGDLSVYWYQQSLDQGLQFLIQYYNGEERAKGNILERFSAQQFPDLHSELNLSSLELGDSALYFCASSNSGRTLNEQFFGPGTRLTVL.

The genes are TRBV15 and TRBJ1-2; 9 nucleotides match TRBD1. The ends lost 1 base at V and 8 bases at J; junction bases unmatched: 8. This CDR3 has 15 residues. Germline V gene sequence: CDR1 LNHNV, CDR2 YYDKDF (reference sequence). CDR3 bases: TGTGCCACCAGCAGAGCTTCGGGACAGGGAGGCGGCTACACCTTC. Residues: CATSRASGQGGGYTF.

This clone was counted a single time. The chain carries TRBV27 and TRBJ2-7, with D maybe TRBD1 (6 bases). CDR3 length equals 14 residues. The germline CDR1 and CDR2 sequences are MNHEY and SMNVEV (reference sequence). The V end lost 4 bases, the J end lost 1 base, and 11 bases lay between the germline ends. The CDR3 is CASSSVGQSYEQYF. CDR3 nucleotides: TGTGCCAGCAGTTCCGTTGGACAGTCCTACGAGCAGTACTTC.

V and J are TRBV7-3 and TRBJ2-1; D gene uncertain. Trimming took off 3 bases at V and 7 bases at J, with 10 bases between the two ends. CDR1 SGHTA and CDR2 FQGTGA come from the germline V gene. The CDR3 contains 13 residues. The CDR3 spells CASSFEIDNEQFF. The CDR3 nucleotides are TGTGCCAGCAGCTTTGAGATTGATAATGAGCAGTTCTTC.

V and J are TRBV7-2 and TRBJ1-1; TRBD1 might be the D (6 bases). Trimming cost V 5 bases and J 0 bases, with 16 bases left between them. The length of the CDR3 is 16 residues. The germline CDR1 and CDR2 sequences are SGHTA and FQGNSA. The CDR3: CASSPDSNQMNTEAFF. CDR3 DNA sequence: TGTGCCAGCAGCCCGGACAGCAACCAAATGAACACTGAAGCTTTCTTT.

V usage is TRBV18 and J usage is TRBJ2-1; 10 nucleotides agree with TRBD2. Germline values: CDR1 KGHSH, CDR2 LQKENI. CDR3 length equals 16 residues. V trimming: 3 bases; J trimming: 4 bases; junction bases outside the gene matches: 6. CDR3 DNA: TGTGCCAGCTCACCTGGGACTAGCGCCTTATACAATGAGCAGTTCTTC. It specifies CASSPGTSALYNEQFF.

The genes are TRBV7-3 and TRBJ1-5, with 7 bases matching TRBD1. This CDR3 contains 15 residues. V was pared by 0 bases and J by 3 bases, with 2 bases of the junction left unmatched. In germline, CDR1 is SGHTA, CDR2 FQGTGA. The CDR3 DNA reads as TGTGCCAGCAGCTTAACAGGGGGCCCCAATCAGCCCCAGCATTTT. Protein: CASSLTGGPNQPQHF.

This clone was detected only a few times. CDR3 DNA: TGCGCCAGCAGCACCGGGACTAGCGGTGTTCACCAGTTCTTC. Its translation: CASSTGTSGVHQFF. The chain couples TRBV5-1 to TRBJ2-1, with 11 bases fitting TRBD2. The CDR3 contains 14 residues. Per germline, CDR1 SGHRS and CDR2 YFSETQ. The junction had 10 bases not matched to a gene; V was cut back by 4 bases and J by 13 bases.

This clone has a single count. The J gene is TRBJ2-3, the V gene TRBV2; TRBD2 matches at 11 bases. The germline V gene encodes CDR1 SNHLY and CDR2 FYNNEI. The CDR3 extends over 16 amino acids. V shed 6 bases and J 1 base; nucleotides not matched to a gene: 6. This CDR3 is CASRDGLAGGTDTQYF. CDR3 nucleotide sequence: TGTGCCAGCAGGGATGGACTAGCGGGCGGCACAGATACGCAGTATTTT.

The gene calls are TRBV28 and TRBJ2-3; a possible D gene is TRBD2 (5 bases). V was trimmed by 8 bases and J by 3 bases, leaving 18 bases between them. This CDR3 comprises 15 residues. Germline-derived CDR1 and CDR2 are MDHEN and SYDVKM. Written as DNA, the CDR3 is TGTGCCAGCCGAAGCGAGAGTGGGAGTACAGATACGCAGTATTTT. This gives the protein CASRSESGSTDTQYF.

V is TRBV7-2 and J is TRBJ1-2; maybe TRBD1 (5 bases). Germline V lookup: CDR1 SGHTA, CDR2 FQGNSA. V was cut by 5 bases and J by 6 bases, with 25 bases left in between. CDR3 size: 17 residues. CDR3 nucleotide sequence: TGTGCCAGCAGCACCCGGCCTTTCAAATTGGGACTCGATGGCTACACCTTC. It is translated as CASSTRPFKLGLDGYTF.

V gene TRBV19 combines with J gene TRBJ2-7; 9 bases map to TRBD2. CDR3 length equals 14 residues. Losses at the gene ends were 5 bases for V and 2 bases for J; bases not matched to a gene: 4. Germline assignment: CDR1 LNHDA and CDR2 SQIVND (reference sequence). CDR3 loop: CASSERGVPYEQYF. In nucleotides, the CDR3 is TGTGCCAGTAGTGAGCGGGGGGTCCCCTACGAGCAGTACTTC.

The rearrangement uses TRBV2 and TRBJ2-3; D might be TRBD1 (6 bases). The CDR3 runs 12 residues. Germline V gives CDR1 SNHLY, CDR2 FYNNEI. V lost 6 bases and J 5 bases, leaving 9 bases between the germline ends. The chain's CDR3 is CASRDRGDTQYF. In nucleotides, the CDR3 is TGTGCCAGCAGGGACAGAGGAGATACGCAGTATTTT.

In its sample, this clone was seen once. Here the CDR3 reads CASSGQGGGYGGYTF. CDR3 DNA: TGTGCCAGCAGCGGACAGGGGGGGGGATACGGTGGCTACACCTTC. This chain uses TRBV6-6 with TRBJ1-2; 10 positions match TRBD1. Looked up from germline, CDR1 is MNHNY and CDR2 is SVGAGI (reference sequence). This CDR3 is built from 15 residues. The V and J ends lost 6 bases and 7 bases, in that order; junction bases with no gene match: 11.

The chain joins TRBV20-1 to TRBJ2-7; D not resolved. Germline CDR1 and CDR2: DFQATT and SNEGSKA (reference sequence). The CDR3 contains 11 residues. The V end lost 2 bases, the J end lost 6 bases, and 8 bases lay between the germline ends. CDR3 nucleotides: TGCAGTGCTAGATCCTCACTCGAGCAGTACTTC. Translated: CSARSSLEQYF.

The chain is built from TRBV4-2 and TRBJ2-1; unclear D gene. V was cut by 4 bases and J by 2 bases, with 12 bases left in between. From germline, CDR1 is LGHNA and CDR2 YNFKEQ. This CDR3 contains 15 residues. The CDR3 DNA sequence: TGTGCCAGCAGCCGGTCCGGCGGTACCTACAATGAGCAGTTCTTC. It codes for CASSRSGGTYNEQFF.

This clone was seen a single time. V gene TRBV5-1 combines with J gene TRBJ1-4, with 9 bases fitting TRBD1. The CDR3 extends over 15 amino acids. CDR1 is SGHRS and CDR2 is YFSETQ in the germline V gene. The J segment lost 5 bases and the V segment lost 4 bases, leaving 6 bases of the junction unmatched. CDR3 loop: CASSRGTGTNEKLFF. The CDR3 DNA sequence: TGCGCCAGCAGCCGTGGGACAGGGACGAATGAAAAACTGTTTTTT. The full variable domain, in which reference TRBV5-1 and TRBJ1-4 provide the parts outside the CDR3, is KAGVTQTPRYLIKTRGQQVTLSCSPISGHRSVSWYQQTPGQGLQFLFEYFSETQRNKGNFPGRFSGRQFSNSRSEMNVSTLELGDSALYLCASSRGTGTNEKLFFGSGTQLSVL.

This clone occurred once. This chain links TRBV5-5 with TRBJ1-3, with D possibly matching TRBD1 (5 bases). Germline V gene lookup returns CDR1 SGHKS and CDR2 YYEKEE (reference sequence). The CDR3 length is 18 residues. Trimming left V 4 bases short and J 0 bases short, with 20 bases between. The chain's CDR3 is CASSLGWGDAVSGNTIYF. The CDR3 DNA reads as TGTGCCAGCAGCCTCGGTTGGGGGGACGCCGTCTCTGGAAACACCATATATTTT.

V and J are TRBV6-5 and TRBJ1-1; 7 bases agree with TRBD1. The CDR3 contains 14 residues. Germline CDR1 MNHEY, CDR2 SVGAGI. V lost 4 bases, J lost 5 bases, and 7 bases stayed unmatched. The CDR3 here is CASSLGGLGTEAFF. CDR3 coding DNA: TGTGCCAGCAGTTTAGGGGGCCTGGGGACTGAAGCTTTCTTT.

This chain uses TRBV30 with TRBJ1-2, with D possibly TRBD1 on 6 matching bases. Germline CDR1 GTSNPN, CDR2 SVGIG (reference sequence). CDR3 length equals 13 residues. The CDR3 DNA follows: TGTGCTTACCGGGGACAACTTAACTATGGCTACACCTTC. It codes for CAYRGQLNYGYTF.

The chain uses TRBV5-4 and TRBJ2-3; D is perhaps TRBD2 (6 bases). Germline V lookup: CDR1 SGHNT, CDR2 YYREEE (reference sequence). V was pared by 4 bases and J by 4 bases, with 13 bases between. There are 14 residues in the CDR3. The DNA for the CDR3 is TGTGCCAGCAGCCGGTCTAGCGAGGCAGATACGCAGTATTTT. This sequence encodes CASSRSSEADTQYF.

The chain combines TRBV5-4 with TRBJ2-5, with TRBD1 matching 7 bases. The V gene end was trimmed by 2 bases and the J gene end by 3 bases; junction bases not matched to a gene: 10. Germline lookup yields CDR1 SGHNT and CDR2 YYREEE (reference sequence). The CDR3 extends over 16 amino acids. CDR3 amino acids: CASSFFSGGNEETQYF. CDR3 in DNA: TGTGCCAGCAGCTTTTTTTCAGGGGGAAATGAAGAGACCCAGTACTTC.

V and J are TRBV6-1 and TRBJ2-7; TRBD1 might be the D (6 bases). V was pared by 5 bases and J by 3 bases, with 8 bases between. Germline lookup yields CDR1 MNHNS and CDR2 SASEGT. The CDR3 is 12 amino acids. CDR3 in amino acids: CASSQGYYEQYF. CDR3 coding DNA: TGTGCCAGCAGTCAGGGGTACTACGAGCAGTACTTC.

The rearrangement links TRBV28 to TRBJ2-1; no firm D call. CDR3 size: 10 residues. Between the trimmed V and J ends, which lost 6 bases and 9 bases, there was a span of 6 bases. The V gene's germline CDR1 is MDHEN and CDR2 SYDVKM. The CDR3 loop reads CASRRSEQFF. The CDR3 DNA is TGTGCCAGCAGGAGAAGTGAGCAGTTCTTC. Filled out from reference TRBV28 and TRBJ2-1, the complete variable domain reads DVKVTQSSRYLVKRTGEKVFLECVQDMDHENMFWYRQDPGLGLRLIYFSYDVKMKEKGDIPEGYSVSREKKERFSLILESASTNQTSMYLCASRRSEQFFGPGTRLTVL.

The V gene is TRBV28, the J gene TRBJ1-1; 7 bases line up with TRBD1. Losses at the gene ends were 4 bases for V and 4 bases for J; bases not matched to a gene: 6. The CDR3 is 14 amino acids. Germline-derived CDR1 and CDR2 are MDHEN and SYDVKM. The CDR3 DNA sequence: TGTGCCAGCAGTTCCACCCCAGGGGGCACTGAAGCTTTCTTT. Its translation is CASSSTPGGTEAFF.